What follows describes a single TCR beta chain. Its matching antigen is unknown. This entry is derived from a study of cytomegalovirus exposure and HLA in healthy donors. Whole-study findings and limits: TCR beta V- and J-gene trimming, according to a later analysis, was linked to a missense DCLRE1C variant.

The V gene end was trimmed by 3 bases and the J gene end by 6 bases; junction bases not matched to a gene: 0. Germline-derived CDR1 and CDR2 are SGHVS and FNYEAQ. This CDR3 comprises 14 residues. Researchers ran the PCR with 60 Vbeta and 13 Jbeta primers. Repertoires were generated with immunoSEQ multiplex PCR, while TCRdb's copy carries only in-frame clones and drops some. The sample has over 100,000 clones; over 75% are singletons. V usage is TRBV7-6 and J usage is TRBJ1-5; TRBD1 matches 12 bases. The sample taken for sequencing was PBMCs. The source is a young woman in good health and CMV-seropositive. CDR3 in DNA: TGTGCCAGCAGCTTGGGACAGGGGGCTCAGCCCCAGCATTTT. Its protein is CASSLGQGAQPQHF.